The 27 T cell receptor beta chains reported below all come from one sample, sequenced in a study of T cell responses to AZD1222 COVID-19 vaccine listed by TCRdb under 2021. The intended sense of this specimen's time point label: about 28 days (+/-7) after the second vaccine dose. Library creation used the immunoSEQ multiplex PCR assay. TCRdb provides this immuneACCESS table in a form limited to in-frame rearrangements. Some clones are lacking; in checked studies, under half of them reflect an unresolved V gene, and why the rest are absent is not known. For this sample there are around 130,000 clones; about 88% appear just once. The ten top clones hold around 3% of the sample. The source material was peripheral blood, sampled 28 days after the second AZD1222 dose. These receptors all stem from an adult who received the AZD1222 COVID-19 vaccine.

V and J are TRBV5-1 and TRBJ2-7, with 9 bases identical to TRBD1. V lost 4 bases to trimming and J lost 0 bases; unmatched junction nucleotides: 5. This CDR3 comprises 15 residues. CDR1 SGHRS and CDR2 YFSETQ come from the germline V gene. CDR3 nucleotides: TGCGCCAGCAGCCCCGGACAGGGGCTCTCCTACGAGCAGTACTTC. Its protein is CASSPGQGLSYEQYF.

This clone was observed a few times. V is TRBV7-3 and J is TRBJ1-1; perhaps TRBD1 as D (6 bases). Germline V gene data show CDR1 as SGHTA and CDR2 as FQGTGA. The CDR3 loop spans 15 amino acids. V was clipped by 4 bases and J by 5 bases, with 17 bases between them. This CDR3 reads CASSSATTGKTEAFF. Written as DNA, the CDR3 is TGTGCCAGCAGCTCCGCGACAACAGGGAAGACTGAAGCTTTCTTT.

The sample holds a few counts of this clone. The gene calls are TRBV28 and TRBJ1-1; TRBD1 aligns across 7 bases. The CDR3 is 19 residues long. The V segment lost 3 bases and the J segment 1 base; nucleotides outside the gene matches: 17. CDR1 and CDR2 (germline): MDHEN, SYDVKM. CDR3 amino acids: CASSFSFSSLRGENTEAFF. The CDR3 nucleotides read TGTGCCAGCAGTTTTTCGTTTTCCAGCCTCAGGGGGGAGAACACTGAAGCTTTCTTT.

This chain joins TRBV6-2 or TRBV6-3 and TRBJ2-7, with a tentative D call TRBD2 (6 bases). This CDR3 comprises 13 residues. V lost 8 bases, J lost 0 bases, and 11 bases lay in between. Germline V gene lookup returns CDR1 MNHEY and CDR2 SVGEGT. This chain's CDR3 is CASGRDSSYEQYF. CDR3 nucleotide sequence: TGTGCCAGCGGCCGGGACTCCTCCTACGAGCAGTACTTC.

The chain links TRBV4-2 to TRBJ1-2; a weak D match, TRBD1 (6 bases). Germline V lookup: CDR1 LGHNA, CDR2 YNFKEQ. The CDR3 contains 15 residues. V was clipped by 1 base and J by 6 bases, with 15 bases between them. CDR3 nucleotides: TGTGCCAGCAGCCAAGTGGGAGGGGGAAGGAATGGCTACACCTTC. Residues: CASSQVGGGRNGYTF.

The V gene is TRBV9, the J gene TRBJ2-7, with a tentative D call TRBD1 (5 bases). The CDR3 consists of 15 residues. The ends were cut back, 4 bases at V and 0 bases at J, with 14 bases in the middle. Germline assignment: CDR1 SGDLS and CDR2 YYNGEE. The CDR3 DNA is TGTGCCAGCAGCATAGACAGTAGGAGCTCCTACGAGCAGTACTTC. This gives the protein CASSIDSRSSYEQYF. The whole variable domain, remainder taken from reference TRBV9 and TRBJ2-7, is DSGVTQTPKHLITATGQRVTLRCSPRSGDLSVYWYQQSLDQGLQFLIQYYNGEERAKGNILERFSAQQFPDLHSELNLSSLELGDSALYFCASSIDSRSSYEQYFGPGTRLTVT.

This clone is a singleton in its sample. For the CDR3, the DNA is TGTGCCATCAGGGCAGAGATCAACGAGCAGTTCTTC. Translated, it gives CAIRAEINEQFF. The rearrangement uses TRBV10-3 and TRBJ2-1; D call uncertain. CDR1 ENHRY and CDR2 SYGVKD come from the germline V gene. This CDR3 has 12 residues. Trimming stripped 6 bases from V and 10 bases from J, with 13 bases between.

This clone was seen many times. The chain carries TRBV6-1 and TRBJ2-3; 8 bases map to TRBD2. The CDR3 runs to 17 residues. Germline CDR1 MNHNS, CDR2 SASEGT. V was clipped by 2 bases and J by 4 bases; unmatched bases: 11. The CDR3 DNA follows: TGTGCCAGCAGTGAATCCCCCGGGGGGGCAGGATCAGATACGCAGTATTTT. It is translated as CASSESPGGAGSDTQYF.

The chain recombines TRBV7-8 with TRBJ2-5; D not certain. Per the germline V gene, CDR1 is SGHVS and CDR2 is FQNEAQ. The CDR3 is made up of 14 amino acids. V was pared by 0 bases and J by 5 bases, with 10 bases between. Written as DNA, the CDR3 is TGTGCCAGCAGCTTAGCGGGTAGGCTGGAGACCCAGTACTTC. Translated: CASSLAGRLETQYF.

The chain combines TRBV6-1 with TRBJ2-7; TRBD1 is a possible D gene (5 bases). The germline V gene has CDR1 MNHNS and CDR2 SASEGT. Trimming took 1 base from V and 1 from J, leaving 8 bases between them. This CDR3 is 14 amino acids long. As DNA, the CDR3 is TGTGCCAGCAGTGAAGAAAGGGGATCCTACGAGCAGTACTTC. It is translated as CASSEERGSYEQYF.

The chain couples TRBV5-1 to TRBJ2-2; D is possibly TRBD2 (5 bases). Germline lookup yields CDR1 SGHRS and CDR2 YFSETQ. The CDR3 covers 15 residues. With 0 bases removed from V and 6 bases from J, the gap between germline ends came to 12 bases. The CDR3 region has the DNA TGCGCCAGCAGCTTGGCGGGGATGGTAGCCGGGGAGCTGTTTTTT. Its protein product is CASSLAGMVAGELFF.

This sequence joins TRBV7-9 and TRBJ2-2; 10 bases match TRBD2. The CDR3 spans 16 residues. V was clipped by 5 bases and J by 4 bases; unmatched bases: 7. CDR1 is SEHNR, CDR2 FQNEAQ, per germline (reference sequence). The CDR3 bases are TGTGCCAGCAGCAACAGCGGGGGGGCTGGCACCGGGGAGCTGTTTTTT. Translation gives CASSNSGGAGTGELFF.

This sequence joins TRBV2 and TRBJ2-6, with a tentative D call TRBD1 (6 bases). Germline V gene lookup returns CDR1 SNHLY and CDR2 FYNNEI. CDR3 length: 15 residues. The V gene lost 9 bases and the J gene lost 1 base, with 13 bases spanning the gap. CDR3 sequence reads: CASGGQGSGANVLTF. The CDR3 DNA follows: TGTGCCAGTGGGGGCCAGGGATCTGGGGCCAACGTCCTGACTTTC.

The chain has TRBV30 and TRBJ2-3; 7 nucleotides align to TRBD1. This CDR3 is built from 14 residues. Germline CDR1 GTSNPN, CDR2 SVGIG (reference sequence). Losses at the gene ends were 0 bases for V and 5 bases for J; bases not matched to a gene: 5. The CDR3, as DNA: TGTGCCTGGAGTGTAAAGGGGGCTGGAGATACGCAGTATTTT. This sequence encodes CAWSVKGAGDTQYF. Together with reference TRBV30 and TRBJ2-3, the CDR3 gives the full variable domain: SQTIHQWPATLVQPVGSPLSLECTVEGTSNPNLYWYRQAAGRGLQLLFYSVGIGQISSEVPQNLSASRPQDRQFILSSKKLLLSDSGFYLCAWSVKGAGDTQYFGPGTRLTVL.

J is TRBJ1-2 and V is TRBV18, with TRBD1 identical over 7 bases. Germline V gives CDR1 KGHSH, CDR2 LQKENI. J gave up 6 bases and V 3 bases, and 1 base lay outside the gene matches. The CDR3 runs 12 residues. CDR3 amino acids: CASSPDRDGYTF. The CDR3 DNA reads as TGTGCCAGCTCACCCGACAGGGATGGCTACACCTTC.

The chain is built from TRBV5-1 and TRBJ2-2; 11 bases align to TRBD2. The CDR3 is 16 residues long. Germline values: CDR1 SGHRS, CDR2 YFSETQ. V trimming: 0 bases; J trimming: 5 bases; junction bases outside the gene matches: 3. This CDR3 is CASSLEGTSGTGELFF. The CDR3 coding sequence is TGCGCCAGCAGCTTGGAAGGGACTAGCGGAACCGGGGAGCTGTTTTTT.

V and J are TRBV2 and TRBJ2-2; no reliable D call. The germline V gene has CDR1 SNHLY and CDR2 FYNNEI. The CDR3 has 16 amino acids. Trimming cost V 7 bases and J 0 bases, with 15 bases left between them. DNA of the CDR3: TGTGCCAGCAAAATTTCCCCAGGCTCGAACACCGGGGAGCTGTTTTTT. Its protein is CASKISPGSNTGELFF.

As to this clone: The sample carries other DNA sequences with the same CDR3. V is TRBV5-5 and J is TRBJ1-2, with D tentatively TRBD1 (5 bases). V lost 1 base to trimming and J lost 6 bases, with 10 bases between them. Per the germline V gene, CDR1 is SGHKS and CDR2 is YYEKEE (reference sequence). The CDR3 totals 13 residues. In nucleotides, the CDR3 is TGTGCCAGCAGCTTGCAGGGTTTGGATGGCTACACCTTC. This codes for CASSLQGLDGYTF.

The chain uses TRBV5-5 and TRBJ2-7; tentatively, D is TRBD2 (5 bases). V was shortened by 0 bases and J by 4 bases, with 11 bases between the two germline ends. The CDR3 is 14 amino acids. Germline assignment: CDR1 SGHKS and CDR2 YYEKEE (reference sequence). The CDR3 DNA reads as TGTGCCAGCAGCTTGGCCGGCCGAGGGTACGAGCAGTACTTC. This codes for CASSLAGRGYEQYF. The full variable domain, its missing parts supplied by reference TRBV5-5 and TRBJ2-7, is DAGVTQSPTHLIKTRGQQVTLRCSPISGHKSVSWYQQVLGQGPQFIFQYYEKEERGRGNFPDRFSARQFPNYSSELNVNALLLGDSALYLCASSLAGRGYEQYFGPGTRLTVT.

The chain joins TRBV29-1 to TRBJ2-2, with 8 bases that match TRBD1. Germline loops: CDR1 SQVTM, CDR2 ANQGSEA. V shed 6 bases and J 2 bases; nucleotides not matched to a gene: 8. CDR3 length: 15 residues. The CDR3 DNA reads as TGCAGCGTATCTAGGGACAGGACCAACACCGGGGAGCTGTTTTTT. As protein: CSVSRDRTNTGELFF.

The chain joins TRBV4-1 to TRBJ1-5; D is possibly TRBD1 (5 bases). The V end lost 0 bases, the J end lost 2 bases, and 11 bases lay between the germline ends. Germline loops: CDR1 MGHRA, CDR2 YSYEKL. The CDR3 consists of 16 residues. CDR3 sequence: CASSQDGGIGNQPQHF. The CDR3 region has the DNA TGCGCCAGCAGCCAAGATGGGGGGATAGGCAATCAGCCCCAGCATTTT.

The chain links TRBV18 to TRBJ2-5; 7 bases line up with TRBD1. Unmatched junction bases numbered 8, after V lost 4 bases and J lost 3 bases. The CDR3 is made up of 15 amino acids. Germline V CDR1 and CDR2: KGHSH, LQKENI. In nucleotides, the CDR3 is TGTGCCAGCTCACTCCGATCAGGGGGAGAAGAGACCCAGTACTTC. Translated: CASSLRSGGEETQYF. The full variable domain, its missing parts supplied by reference TRBV18 and TRBJ2-5, is NAGVMQNPRHLVRRRGQEARLRCSPMKGHSHVYWYRQLPEEGLKFMVYLQKENIIDESGMPKERFSAEFPKEGPSILRIQQVVRGDSAAYFCASSLRSGGEETQYFGPGTRLLVL.

The chain couples TRBV2 to TRBJ1-5; possibly TRBD1 for D (6 bases). V was shortened by 7 bases and J by 4 bases, with 14 bases between the two germline ends. Germline values: CDR1 SNHLY, CDR2 FYNNEI. The CDR3 extends over 14 amino acids. The CDR3 loop reads CASTTGLRNQPQHF. The CDR3 DNA sequence: TGTGCCAGCACCACAGGGTTAAGGAATCAGCCCCAGCATTTT.

A few counts support this clone. The same CDR3 can be traced to other DNA sequences in this sample. The genes are TRBV19 and TRBJ1-2; tentatively, D is TRBD1 (5 bases). Germline V gene sequence: CDR1 LNHDA, CDR2 SQIVND (reference sequence). This CDR3 comprises 14 residues. Trimming stripped 0 bases from V and 8 bases from J, with 13 bases between. This CDR3 reads CASSIDRQGGGYTF. The DNA for the CDR3 is TGTGCCAGTAGTATAGATCGGCAGGGAGGAGGCTACACCTTC.

V is TRBV9 and J is TRBJ2-5; 9 nucleotides match TRBD2. The V segment lost 0 bases and the J segment 2 bases; nucleotides outside the gene matches: 5. The CDR3 is made up of 16 amino acids. The germline gives CDR1 SGDLS, CDR2 YYNGEE. CDR3 amino acids: CASSVAWAGGQETQYF. The CDR3 nucleotides are TGTGCCAGCAGCGTAGCTTGGGCGGGGGGGCAAGAGACCCAGTACTTC.

This chain links TRBV19 with TRBJ2-7; TRBD2 is a possible D gene (7 bases). There are 14 residues in the CDR3. The V end lost 9 bases, the J end lost 8 bases, and 23 bases lay between the germline ends. Germline V gene lookup returns CDR1 LNHDA and CDR2 SQIVND (reference sequence). As DNA, the CDR3 is TGTGCCAGCCGGGGCGGGGGCGCCTCGTTCAAGCAGTACTTC. Amino acid sequence: CASRGGGASFKQYF.

This clone appeared a single time. The gene calls are TRBV4-1 and TRBJ2-4, with D hard to call. Germline V gene sequence: CDR1 MGHRA, CDR2 YSYEKL. V lost 0 bases, J lost 6 bases, and 12 bases lay in between. CDR3 size: 15 residues. CDR3 sequence: CASSQDDGPPNIQYF. CDR3 coding DNA: TGCGCCAGCAGCCAAGATGATGGACCCCCAAACATTCAGTACTTC.